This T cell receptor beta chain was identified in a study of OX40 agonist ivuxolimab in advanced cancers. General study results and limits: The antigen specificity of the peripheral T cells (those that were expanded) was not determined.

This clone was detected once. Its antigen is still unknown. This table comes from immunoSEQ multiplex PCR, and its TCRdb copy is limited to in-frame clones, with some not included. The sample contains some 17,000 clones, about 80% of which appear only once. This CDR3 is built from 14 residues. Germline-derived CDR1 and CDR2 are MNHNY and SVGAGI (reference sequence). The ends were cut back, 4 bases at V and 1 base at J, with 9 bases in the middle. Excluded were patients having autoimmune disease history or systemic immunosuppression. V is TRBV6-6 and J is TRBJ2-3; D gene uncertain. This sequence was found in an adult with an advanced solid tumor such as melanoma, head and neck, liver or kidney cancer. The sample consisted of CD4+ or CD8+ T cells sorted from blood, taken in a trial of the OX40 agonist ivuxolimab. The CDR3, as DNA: TGTGCCAGCAGTTCTATGCCGGGCACAGATACGCAGTATTTT. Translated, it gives CASSSMPGTDTQYF.